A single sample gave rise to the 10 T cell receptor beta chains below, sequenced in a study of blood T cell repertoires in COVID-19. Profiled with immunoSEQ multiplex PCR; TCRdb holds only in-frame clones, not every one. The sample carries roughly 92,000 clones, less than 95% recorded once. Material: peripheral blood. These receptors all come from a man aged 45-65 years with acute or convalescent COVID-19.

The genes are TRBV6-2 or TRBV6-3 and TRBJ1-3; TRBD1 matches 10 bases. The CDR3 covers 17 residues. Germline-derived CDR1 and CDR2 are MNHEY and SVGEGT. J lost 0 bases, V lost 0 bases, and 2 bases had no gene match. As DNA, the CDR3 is TGTGCCAGCAGTTACTCGACAGGGGGCCTCTCTGGAAACACCATATATTTT. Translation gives CASSYSTGGLSGNTIYF.

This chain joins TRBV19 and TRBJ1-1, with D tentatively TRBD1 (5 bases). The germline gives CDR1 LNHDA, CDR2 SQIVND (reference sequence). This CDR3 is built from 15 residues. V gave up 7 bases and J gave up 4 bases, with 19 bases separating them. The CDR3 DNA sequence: TGTGCCAGTACCGCGGGAGGGCAGGGTGGCACTGAAGCTTTCTTT. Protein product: CASTAGGQGGTEAFF.

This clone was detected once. DNA for the CDR3: TGTGCCAGCAGTTACTGGACAGGGGCGAACACTGAAGCTTTCTTT. This sequence encodes CASSYWTGANTEAFF. This chain joins TRBV6-5 and TRBJ1-1, with TRBD1 matching over 9 bases. Germline values: CDR1 MNHEY, CDR2 SVGAGI. Losses at the gene ends were 1 base for V and 1 base for J; bases not matched to a gene: 1. The CDR3 is 15 amino acids.

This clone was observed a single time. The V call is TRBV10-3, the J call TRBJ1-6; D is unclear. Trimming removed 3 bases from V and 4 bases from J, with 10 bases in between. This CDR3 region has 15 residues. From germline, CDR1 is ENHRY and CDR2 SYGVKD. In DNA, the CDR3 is TGTGCCATCAGTGAATTGGCTTCGTATAATTCACCCCTCCACTTT. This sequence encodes CAISELASYNSPLHF.

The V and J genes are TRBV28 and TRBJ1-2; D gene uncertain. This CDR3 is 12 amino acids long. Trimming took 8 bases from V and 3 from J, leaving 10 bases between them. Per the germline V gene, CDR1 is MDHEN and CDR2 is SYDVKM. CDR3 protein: CASSVEHYGYTF. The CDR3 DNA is TGTGCCAGCTCTGTAGAACACTATGGCTACACCTTC.

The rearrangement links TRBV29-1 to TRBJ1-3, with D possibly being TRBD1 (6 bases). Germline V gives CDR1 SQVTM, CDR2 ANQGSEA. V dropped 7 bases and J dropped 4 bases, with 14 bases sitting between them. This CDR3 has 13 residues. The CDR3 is CSGRGAVGNTIYF. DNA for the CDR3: TGCAGCGGCCGGGGGGCGGTCGGAAACACCATATATTTT.

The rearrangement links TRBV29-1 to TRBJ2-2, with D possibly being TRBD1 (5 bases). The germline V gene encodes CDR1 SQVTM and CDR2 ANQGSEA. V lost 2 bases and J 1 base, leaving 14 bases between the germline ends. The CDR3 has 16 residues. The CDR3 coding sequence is TGCAGCGTTGAAAATGGGGCTAGTCAGAACACCGGGGAGCTGTTTTTT. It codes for CSVENGASQNTGELFF.

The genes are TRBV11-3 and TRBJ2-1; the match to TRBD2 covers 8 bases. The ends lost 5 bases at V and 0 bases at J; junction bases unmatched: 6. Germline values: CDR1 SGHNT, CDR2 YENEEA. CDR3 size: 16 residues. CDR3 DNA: TGTGCCAGCAGCCAACAAAGCGGGAGCTCCTACAATGAGCAGTTCTTC. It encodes CASSQQSGSSYNEQFF.

CDR3 sequence reads: CASSLTAGTGAEKLFF. The CDR3 DNA reads TGTGCCAGCAGCTTAACCGCTGGGACAGGGGCCGAAAAACTGTTTTTT. J is TRBJ1-4 and V is TRBV7-9; 10 nucleotides match TRBD1. V lost 2 bases, J lost 8 bases, and 8 bases stayed unmatched. The CDR3 loop spans 16 amino acids. Germline V gene sequence: CDR1 SEHNR, CDR2 FQNEAQ (reference sequence).

CDR3 nucleotide sequence: TGCGCCAGCAGCTTGGAGTCTAGCGGGAGTGGTGGGGCCAACGTCCTGACTTTC. Its translation: CASSLESSGSGGANVLTF. The chain is built from TRBV5-1 and TRBJ2-6, with TRBD2 identical over 10 bases. CDR3 size: 18 residues. The V gene end was trimmed by 0 bases and the J gene end by 3 bases; junction bases not matched to a gene: 6. CDR1 is SGHRS and CDR2 is YFSETQ in the germline V gene.